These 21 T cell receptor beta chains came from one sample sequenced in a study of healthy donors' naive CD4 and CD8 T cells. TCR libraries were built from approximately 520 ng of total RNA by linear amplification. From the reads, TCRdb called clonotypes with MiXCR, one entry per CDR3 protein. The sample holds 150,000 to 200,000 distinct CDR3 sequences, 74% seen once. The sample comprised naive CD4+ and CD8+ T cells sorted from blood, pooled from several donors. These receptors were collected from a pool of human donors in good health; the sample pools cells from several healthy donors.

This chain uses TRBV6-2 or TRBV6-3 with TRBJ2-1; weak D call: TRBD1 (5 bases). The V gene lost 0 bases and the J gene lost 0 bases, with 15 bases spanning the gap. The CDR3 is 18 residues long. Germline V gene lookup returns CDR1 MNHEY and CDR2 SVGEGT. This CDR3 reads CASSYSMQGLSSYNEQFF. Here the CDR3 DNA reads TGTGCCAGCAGTTACTCGATGCAGGGTTTGAGCTCCTACAATGAGCAGTTCTTC.

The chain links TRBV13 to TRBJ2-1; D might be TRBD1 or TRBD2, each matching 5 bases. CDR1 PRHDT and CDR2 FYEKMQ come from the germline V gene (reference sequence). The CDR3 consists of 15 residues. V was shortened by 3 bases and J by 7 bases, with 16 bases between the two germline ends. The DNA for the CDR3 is TGTGCCAGCAGCTTCCGGGACCGAGAATGGAATGAGCAGTTCTTC. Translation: CASSFRDREWNEQFF.

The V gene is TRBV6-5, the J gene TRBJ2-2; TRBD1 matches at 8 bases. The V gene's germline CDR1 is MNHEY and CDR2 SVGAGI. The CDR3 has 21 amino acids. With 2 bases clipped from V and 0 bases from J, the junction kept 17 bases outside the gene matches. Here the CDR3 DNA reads TGTGCCAGCAGTTACCCAATACCTGGACAGGGCTCGCTTACGAACACCGGGGAGCTGTTTTTT. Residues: CASSYPIPGQGSLTNTGELFF.

CDR3 sequence (DNA): TGCAGCGTTGAAGTGGGCAACTCCTACGAGCAGTACTTC. Protein: CSVEVGNSYEQYF. This sequence joins TRBV29-1 and TRBJ2-7; D not resolved. Germline V lookup: CDR1 SQVTM, CDR2 ANQGSEA. The CDR3 length is 13 residues. Trimming left V 1 base short and J 0 bases short, with 7 bases between.

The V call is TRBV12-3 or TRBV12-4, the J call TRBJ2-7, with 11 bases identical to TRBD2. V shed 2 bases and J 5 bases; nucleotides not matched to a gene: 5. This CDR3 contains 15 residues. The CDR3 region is CASSLRLAGGHEQYF. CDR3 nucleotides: TGTGCCAGCAGTTTAAGGCTAGCGGGAGGTCACGAGCAGTACTTC.

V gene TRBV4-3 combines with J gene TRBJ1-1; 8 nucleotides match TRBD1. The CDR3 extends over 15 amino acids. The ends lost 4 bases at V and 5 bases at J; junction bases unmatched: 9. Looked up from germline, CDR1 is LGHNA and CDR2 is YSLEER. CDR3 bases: TGCGCCAGCAGCCGCCTGACAGGGGATTGGACTGAAGCTTTCTTT. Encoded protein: CASSRLTGDWTEAFF.

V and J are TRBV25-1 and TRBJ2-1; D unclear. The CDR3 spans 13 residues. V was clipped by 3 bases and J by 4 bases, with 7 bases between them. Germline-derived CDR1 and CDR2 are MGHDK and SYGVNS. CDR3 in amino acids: CASSEAAYNEQFF. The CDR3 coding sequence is TGTGCCAGCAGTGAGGCCGCGTACAATGAGCAGTTCTTC.

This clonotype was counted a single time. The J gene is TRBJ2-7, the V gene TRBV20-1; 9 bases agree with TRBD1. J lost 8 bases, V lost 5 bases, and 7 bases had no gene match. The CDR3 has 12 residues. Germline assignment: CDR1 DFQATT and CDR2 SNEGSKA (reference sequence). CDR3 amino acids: CSALQGARQQYF. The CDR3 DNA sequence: TGCAGTGCTTTACAGGGGGCTCGTCAGCAGTACTTC.

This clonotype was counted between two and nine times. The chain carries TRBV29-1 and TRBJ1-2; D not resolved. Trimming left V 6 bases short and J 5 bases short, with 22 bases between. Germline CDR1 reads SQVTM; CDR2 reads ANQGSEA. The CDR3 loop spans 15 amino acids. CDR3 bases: TGCAGCGTATGGACCTTTGGTCCCCAAGGGTATGGCTACACCTTC. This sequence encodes CSVWTFGPQGYGYTF.

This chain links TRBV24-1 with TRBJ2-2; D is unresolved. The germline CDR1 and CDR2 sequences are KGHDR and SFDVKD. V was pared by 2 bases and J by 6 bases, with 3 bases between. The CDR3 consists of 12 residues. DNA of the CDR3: TGTGCCACCAGTGATTACGCCGGGGAGCTGTTTTTT. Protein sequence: CATSDYAGELFF.

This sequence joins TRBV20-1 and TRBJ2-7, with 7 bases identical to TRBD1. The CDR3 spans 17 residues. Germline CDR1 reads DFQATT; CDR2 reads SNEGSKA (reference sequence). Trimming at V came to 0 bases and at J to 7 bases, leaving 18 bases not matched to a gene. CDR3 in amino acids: CSARDSARDRQVGEQYF. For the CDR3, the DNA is TGCAGTGCTAGAGATTCGGCTCGGGACAGACAGGTCGGGGAGCAGTACTTC.

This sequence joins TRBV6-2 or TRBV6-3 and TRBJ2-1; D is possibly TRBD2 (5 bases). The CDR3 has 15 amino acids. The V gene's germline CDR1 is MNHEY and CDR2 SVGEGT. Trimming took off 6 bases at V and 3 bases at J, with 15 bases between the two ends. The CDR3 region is CASSLLGGSYNEQFF. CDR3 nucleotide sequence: TGTGCCAGCAGCCTACTGGGTGGGAGCTACAATGAGCAGTTCTTC.

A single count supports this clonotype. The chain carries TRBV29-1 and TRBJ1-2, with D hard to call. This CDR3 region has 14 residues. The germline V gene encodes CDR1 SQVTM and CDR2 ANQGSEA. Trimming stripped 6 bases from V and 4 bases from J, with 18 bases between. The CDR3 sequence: CSVLDGLGPYGYTF. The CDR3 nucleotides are TGCAGCGTCTTGGACGGTCTAGGTCCCTATGGCTACACCTTC.

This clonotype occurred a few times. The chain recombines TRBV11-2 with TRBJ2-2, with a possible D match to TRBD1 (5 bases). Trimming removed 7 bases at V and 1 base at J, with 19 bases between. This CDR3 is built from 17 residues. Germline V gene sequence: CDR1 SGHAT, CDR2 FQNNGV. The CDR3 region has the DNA TGTGCCAGCACCCTAGGGGCCCTCACAGGGAACACCGGGGAGCTGTTTTTT. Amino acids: CASTLGALTGNTGELFF. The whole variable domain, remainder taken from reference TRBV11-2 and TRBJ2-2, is EAGVAQSPRYKIIEKRQSVAFWCNPISGHATLYWYQQILGQGPKLLIQFQNNGVVDDSQLPKDRFSAERLKGVDSTLKIQPAKLEDSAVYLCASTLGALTGNTGELFFGEGSRLTVL.

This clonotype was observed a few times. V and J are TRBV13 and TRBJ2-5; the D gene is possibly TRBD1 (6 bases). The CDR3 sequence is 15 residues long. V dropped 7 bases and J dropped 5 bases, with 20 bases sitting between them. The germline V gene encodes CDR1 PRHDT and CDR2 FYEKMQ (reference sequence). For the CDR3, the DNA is TGTGCCAGCATCCCCTTCGACAGGCCGGGGGAGACCCAGTACTTC. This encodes CASIPFDRPGETQYF. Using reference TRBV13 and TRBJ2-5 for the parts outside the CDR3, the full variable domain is AAGVIQSPRHLIKEKRETATLKCYPIPRHDTVYWYQQGPGQDPQFLISFYEKMQSDKGSIPDRFSAQQFSDYHSELNMSSLELGDSALYFCASIPFDRPGETQYFGPGTRLLVL.

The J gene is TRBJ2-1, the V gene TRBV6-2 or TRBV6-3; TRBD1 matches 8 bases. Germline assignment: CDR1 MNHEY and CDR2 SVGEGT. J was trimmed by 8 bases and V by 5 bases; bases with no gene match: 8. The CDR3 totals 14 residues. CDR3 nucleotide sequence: TGTGCCAGCAGTCAGGGACAGGAGTCGGATGAGCAGTTCTTC. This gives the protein CASSQGQESDEQFF.

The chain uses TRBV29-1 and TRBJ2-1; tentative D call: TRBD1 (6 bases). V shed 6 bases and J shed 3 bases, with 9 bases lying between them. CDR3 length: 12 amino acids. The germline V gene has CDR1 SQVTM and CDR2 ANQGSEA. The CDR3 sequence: CSVKDSYNEQFF. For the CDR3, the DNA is TGCAGCGTAAAGGACAGCTACAATGAGCAGTTCTTC.

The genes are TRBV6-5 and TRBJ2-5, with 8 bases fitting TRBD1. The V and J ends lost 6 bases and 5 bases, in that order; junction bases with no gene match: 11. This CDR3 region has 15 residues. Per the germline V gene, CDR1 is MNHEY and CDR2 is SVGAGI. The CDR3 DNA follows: TGTGCCAGCAGCCCCTCCGGGCGGACAGGGGAGACCCAGTACTTC. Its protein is CASSPSGRTGETQYF.

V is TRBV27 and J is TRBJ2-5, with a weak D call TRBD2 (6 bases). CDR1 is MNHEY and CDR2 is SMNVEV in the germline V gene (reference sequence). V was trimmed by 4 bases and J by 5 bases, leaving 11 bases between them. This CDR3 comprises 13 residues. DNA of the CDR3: TGTGCCAGCAGTTCCCGGGGGAGGGAGACCCAGTACTTC. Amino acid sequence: CASSSRGRETQYF.

The CDR3 reads CASSTSPTHYEQYF. As DNA, the CDR3 is TGTGCCAGCAGTACTAGTCCAACCCACTACGAGCAGTACTTC. The chain is built from TRBV27 and TRBJ2-7, with D possibly matching TRBD2 (5 bases). Trimming took 5 bases from V and 3 from J, leaving 14 bases between them. The CDR3 spans 14 residues. The germline V gene has CDR1 MNHEY and CDR2 SMNVEV (reference sequence).

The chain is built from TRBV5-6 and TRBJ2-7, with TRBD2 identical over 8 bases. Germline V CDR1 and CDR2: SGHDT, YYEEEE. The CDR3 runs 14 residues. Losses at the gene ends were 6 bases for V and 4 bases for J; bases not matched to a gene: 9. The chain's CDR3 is CASTFSGGRYEQYF. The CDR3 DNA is TGTGCCAGCACTTTCAGCGGGGGACGGTACGAGCAGTACTTC.